The present T cell receptor (beta chain) was sequenced within a study of cytomegalovirus exposure and HLA in healthy donors. CDR3 length: 16 residues. V shed 5 bases and J shed 1 base, with 14 bases lying between them. The V gene's germline CDR1 is SEHNR and CDR2 FQNEAQ (reference sequence). Primers: 60 Vbeta forward and 13 Jbeta reverse. Only in-frame clones appear in the TCRdb table, and some are missing; sequencing was by immunoSEQ multiplex PCR. Seen in this sample are about 50,000 clones; the ten most common clones hold about 1%. Specimen: PBMCs. This rearrangement joins TRBV7-9 to TRBJ2-2; D remains ambiguous. The receptor was derived from a woman in her thirties or forties in good health and CMV-seronegative. CDR3 protein: CASSLGYGGNTGELFF. DNA of the CDR3: TGTGCCAGCAGCCTGGGTTATGGCGGGAACACCGGGGAGCTGTTTTTT.